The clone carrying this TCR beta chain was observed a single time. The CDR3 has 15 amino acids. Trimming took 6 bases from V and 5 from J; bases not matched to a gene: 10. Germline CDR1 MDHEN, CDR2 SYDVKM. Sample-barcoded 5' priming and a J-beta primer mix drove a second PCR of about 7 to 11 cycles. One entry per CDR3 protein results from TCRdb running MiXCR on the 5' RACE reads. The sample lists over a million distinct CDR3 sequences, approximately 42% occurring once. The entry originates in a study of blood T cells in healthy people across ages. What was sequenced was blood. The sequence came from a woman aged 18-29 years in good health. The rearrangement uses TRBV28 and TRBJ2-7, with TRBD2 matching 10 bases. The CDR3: CASSLILAGANEQYF. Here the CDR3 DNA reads TGTGCCAGCAGCCTCATCCTAGCGGGGGCAAACGAGCAGTACTTC.